These 28 T cell receptor beta chains were all obtained from the same sample, sequenced in a study of T cells after yellow fever vaccination. TCRdb itself ran the 5' RACE reads through MiXCR, one entry per CDR3 protein. The data show just under 600,000 distinct CDR3 sequences, with about 14% seen just once and roughly 13% held by the top ten. Material: PBMCs, obtained on the day of the yellow fever booster vaccination. The source of these receptors is a man aged 25 to 45 who received the YFV17D yellow fever vaccine.

V gene TRBV6-2 or TRBV6-3 combines with J gene TRBJ2-7; perhaps TRBD2 as D (6 bases). In germline, CDR1 is MNHEY, CDR2 SVGEGT. Trimming took 7 bases from V and 3 from J, leaving 28 bases between them. This CDR3 comprises 18 residues. The CDR3 sequence: CASNPRPNTRVRGYEQYF. For the CDR3, the DNA is TGTGCCAGCAACCCCCGACCCAATACTCGCGTGCGGGGCTACGAGCAGTACTTC.

The chain links TRBV7-9 to TRBJ2-3; 7 positions match TRBD2. CDR1 SEHNR and CDR2 FQNEAQ come from the germline V gene (reference sequence). The trim removed 5 bases at V and 8 bases at J, leaving 13 bases unmatched. The CDR3 is 15 amino acids. CDR3 sequence reads: CASSAVTSPMSTQYF. The CDR3 region has the DNA TGTGCCAGCAGCGCCGTGACTAGCCCCATGTCTACGCAGTATTTT.

The chain has TRBV4-3 and TRBJ2-7, with D possibly TRBD2 on 6 matching bases. The CDR3 sequence is 16 residues long. Germline assignment: CDR1 LGHNA and CDR2 YSLEER. Between the trimmed V and J ends, which lost 2 bases and 5 bases, there was a span of 19 bases. The CDR3 region is CASSQNRGRENNEQYF. CDR3 in DNA: TGCGCCAGCAGCCAAAATCGGGGACGGGAGAATAACGAGCAGTACTTC.

This clonotype has ten or more counts. The CDR3 loop is CASSLDSLGQPQHF. The CDR3 bases are TGCGCCAGCAGTTTAGACAGCCTCGGGCAGCCCCAGCATTTT. This sequence joins TRBV5-1 and TRBJ1-5; D possibly corresponds to TRBD1 (5 bases). The CDR3 contains 14 residues. The V gene lost 5 bases and the J gene lost 7 bases, with 16 bases spanning the gap. From germline, CDR1 is SGHRS and CDR2 YFSETQ.

The CDR3 here is CASSLSRQTGELFF. The CDR3 nucleotides are TGCGCCAGCAGCTTGAGCCGACAGACCGGGGAGCTGTTTTTT. The chain carries TRBV5-1 and TRBJ2-2, with D possibly matching TRBD1 (5 bases). The CDR3 has 14 amino acids. Looked up from germline, CDR1 is SGHRS and CDR2 is YFSETQ. With 1 base removed from V and 5 bases from J, the gap between germline ends came to 9 bases. Combining the CDR3 with reference TRBV5-1 and TRBJ2-2 gives the whole variable domain KAGVTQTPRYLIKTRGQQVTLSCSPISGHRSVSWYQQTPGQGLQFLFEYFSETQRNKGNFPGRFSGRQFSNSRSEMNVSTLELGDSALYLCASSLSRQTGELFFGEGSRLTVL.

The chain employs TRBV7-2 and TRBJ2-1; possible D gene TRBD2, 6 bases. Germline V gene data show CDR1 as SGHTA and CDR2 as FQGNSA. Trimming shortened V by 6 bases and J by 6 bases, and 15 bases separated the two germline ends. This CDR3 comprises 14 residues. DNA of the CDR3: TGTGCCAGCAGTTTGCCTAGCGCGAGCAATGAGCAGTTCTTC. Protein product: CASSLPSASNEQFF. Supplemented by reference TRBV7-2 and TRBJ2-1, the full variable domain reads GAGVSQSPSNKVTEKGKDVELRCDPISGHTALYWYRQSLGQGLEFLIYFQGNSAPDKSGLPSDRFSAERTGGSVSTLTIQRTQQEDSAVYLCASSLPSASNEQFFGPGTRLTVL.

V and J are TRBV5-5 and TRBJ2-5; tentatively, D is TRBD1 (6 bases). Germline assignment: CDR1 SGHKS and CDR2 YYEKEE (reference sequence). The CDR3 runs to 13 residues. The ends were cut back, 2 bases at V and 2 bases at J, with 7 bases in the middle. CDR3 sequence (DNA): TGTGCCAGCAGCTTTACAGGGCAAGAGACCCAGTACTTC. Protein sequence: CASSFTGQETQYF.

The chain recombines TRBV7-8 with TRBJ2-4; 7 positions match TRBD2. The CDR3 has 18 residues. Germline V gene sequence: CDR1 SGHVS, CDR2 FQNEAQ. The V segment lost 2 bases and the J segment 2 bases; nucleotides outside the gene matches: 12. The CDR3 protein is CASSLNSIRGLPKNIQYF. The CDR3 DNA reads as TGTGCCAGCAGCTTAAATTCGATCCGGGGACTACCCAAAAACATTCAGTACTTC.

Details on this clonotype: One junction end disagrees with the germline gene, perhaps due to a read error. The chain employs TRBV7-2 and TRBJ1-6; D is unclear. Germline-derived CDR1 and CDR2 are SGHTA and FQGNSA. The CDR3 sequence is 12 residues long. Written as DNA, the CDR3 is TGTGCCAGCAGCTTAGGGAATTTACCCCTCCACTTT. This gives the protein CASSLGNLPLHF.

The chain employs TRBV20-1 and TRBJ2-2, with TRBD2 matching over 11 bases. The ends lost 6 bases at V and 4 bases at J; junction bases unmatched: 4. Germline V CDR1 and CDR2: DFQATT, SNEGSKA (reference sequence). The CDR3 runs to 14 residues. This CDR3 reads CSASGTSGTGELFF. Here the CDR3 DNA reads TGCAGTGCCTCCGGGACTAGCGGCACCGGGGAGCTGTTTTTT.

In this sample, this clonotype turned up a few times. The chain employs TRBV7-9 and TRBJ1-6; D might be TRBD1 (5 bases). The CDR3 runs to 15 residues. Trimming took 0 bases from V and 6 from J, leaving 9 bases between them. Germline V CDR1 and CDR2: SEHNR, FQNEAQ (reference sequence). The CDR3 spells CASSLARGINSPLHF. CDR3 sequence (DNA): TGTGCCAGCAGCTTAGCGCGGGGGATTAATTCACCCCTCCACTTT.

This clonotype has more than one count but fewer than ten. The V and J genes are TRBV20-1 and TRBJ2-1; 7 bases fit TRBD2. V dropped 5 bases and J dropped 4; count of bases not matched to a gene: 8. The V gene's germline CDR1 is DFQATT and CDR2 SNEGSKA (reference sequence). The CDR3 has 14 amino acids. CDR3: CSAHTSETYNEQFF. The CDR3 nucleotides are TGCAGTGCTCATACTAGCGAGACTTACAATGAGCAGTTCTTC.

In this sample, this clonotype turned up a few times. The V call is TRBV27, the J call TRBJ1-4; 10 bases agree with TRBD1. V dropped 6 bases and J dropped 1; count of bases not matched to a gene: 5. CDR3 size: 16 residues. Germline V gives CDR1 MNHEY, CDR2 SMNVEV (reference sequence). CDR3 sequence: CASSTGQGETNEKLFF. The CDR3 nucleotides read TGTGCCAGCAGCACAGGACAGGGGGAAACTAATGAAAAACTGTTTTTT.

This clonotype was observed a handful of times. At one of its ends the junction is not consistent with the germline gene, which may arise from a read error. The chain is built from TRBV7-9 and TRBJ2-1, with 12 bases identical to TRBD2. This CDR3 contains 16 residues. The germline CDR1 and CDR2 sequences are SEHNR and FQNEAQ (reference sequence). CDR3 amino acids: CASNLAAGLAGNEQFF. CDR3 in DNA: TGTGCCAGCAACTTAGCTGCGGGACTAGCGGGCAATGAGCAGTTCTTC. Full variable domain (remainder filled in from reference TRBV7-9 and TRBJ2-1): DTGVSQNPRHKITKRGQNVTFRCDPISEHNRLYWYRQTLGQGPEFLTYFQNEAQLEKSRLLSDRFSAERPKGSFSTLEIQRTEQGDSAMYLCASNLAAGLAGNEQFFGPGTRLTVL.

The V and J genes are TRBV5-1 and TRBJ1-1; D not resolved. Trimming stripped 0 bases from V and 6 bases from J, with 9 bases between. Germline CDR1 and CDR2: SGHRS and YFSETQ. This CDR3 is built from 13 residues. CDR3 loop: CASSLGGLAEAFF. The CDR3 region has the DNA TGCGCCAGCAGCTTGGGGGGTCTCGCTGAAGCTTTCTTT.

This clonotype occurred a few times. This rearrangement joins TRBV20-1 to TRBJ1-1, with TRBD1 matching over 7 bases. With V trimmed by 6 bases and J by 5 bases, 18 bases remained unmatched. This CDR3 comprises 16 residues. Germline V gene lookup returns CDR1 DFQATT and CDR2 SNEGSKA (reference sequence). The CDR3 is CSAPRTGVVVGTEAFF. CDR3 DNA sequence: TGCAGTGCACCGCGGACAGGAGTGGTTGTGGGGACTGAAGCTTTCTTT.

This clonotype was counted between two and nine times. The chain employs TRBV4-3 and TRBJ2-7, with 9 bases matching TRBD1. Germline loops: CDR1 LGHNA, CDR2 YSLEER. V was pared by 1 base and J by 5 bases, with 3 bases of the junction left unmatched. The CDR3 has 14 amino acids. The CDR3 protein is CASSQGWTGDEQYF. In DNA, the CDR3 is TGCGCCAGCAGCCAAGGCTGGACAGGGGACGAGCAGTACTTC.

The V gene is TRBV7-6, the J gene TRBJ2-3; D call uncertain. Trimming removed 5 bases at V and 0 bases at J, with 12 bases between. CDR3 length: 15 residues. CDR1 is SGHVS and CDR2 is FNYEAQ in the germline V gene. The CDR3 spells CASSPPASSTDTQYF. CDR3 DNA: TGTGCCAGCAGCCCCCCGGCGTCCAGCACAGATACGCAGTATTTT.

The chain links TRBV7-2 to TRBJ2-3; possibly TRBD2 for D (6 bases). V was trimmed by 5 bases and J by 1 base, leaving 16 bases between them. The CDR3 is made up of 16 amino acids. Per germline, CDR1 SGHTA and CDR2 FQGNSA. The CDR3 DNA reads TGTGCCAGCAGCCCAACTAGCTCGCGGGGCACAGATACGCAGTATTTT. It encodes CASSPTSSRGTDTQYF.

This clonotype was recorded a few times. The J gene is TRBJ2-7, the V gene TRBV7-2, with a tentative D call TRBD2 (6 bases). CDR3 size: 15 residues. The germline V gene encodes CDR1 SGHTA and CDR2 FQGNSA. The V end lost 4 bases, the J end lost 3 bases, and 16 bases lay between the germline ends. The CDR3 loop reads CASSSLGLGVYEQYF. For the CDR3, the DNA is TGTGCCAGCAGCTCCCTGGGACTCGGGGTCTACGAGCAGTACTTC.

The chain joins TRBV28 to TRBJ2-3; maybe TRBD1 (6 bases). Germline assignment: CDR1 MDHEN and CDR2 SYDVKM. The CDR3 length is 15 residues. V lost 5 bases and J lost 2, with 14 bases in between. CDR3 nucleotide sequence: TGTGCCAGCAGTCCCCCGGACAGTCTCACAGATACGCAGTATTTT. Its protein is CASSPPDSLTDTQYF.

This clonotype was seen only a few times. CDR3 protein: CASSPAASGRAAYF. In nucleotides, the CDR3 is TGTGCCAGCAGCCCCGCCGCTAGCGGGAGGGCTGCATACTTC. The chain combines TRBV6-1 with TRBJ2-7, with TRBD2 matching over 12 bases. The J segment lost 13 bases and the V segment lost 6 bases, leaving 13 bases of the junction unmatched. From germline, CDR1 is MNHNS and CDR2 SASEGT. The CDR3 runs to 14 residues.

This clonotype was detected only a few times. The chain joins TRBV29-1 to TRBJ2-3; 10 bases map to TRBD2. The germline V gene encodes CDR1 SQVTM and CDR2 ANQGSEA. The CDR3 is 15 residues long. V shed 6 bases and J 2 bases; nucleotides not matched to a gene: 8. The CDR3: CSVQSGRAFTDTQYF. CDR3 nucleotide sequence: TGCAGCGTCCAGAGCGGGAGGGCCTTCACAGATACGCAGTATTTT.

This clonotype has only one observation. The chain carries TRBV12-3 or TRBV12-4 and TRBJ1-1, with a weak D call TRBD1 (5 bases). This CDR3 has 16 residues. The V and J ends lost 3 bases and 1 base respectively, with 15 bases between them. For the CDR3, the DNA is TGTGCCAGCAGTTTGGGGGGTTGGCAGGGGAACACTGAAGCTTTCTTT. Translating gives CASSLGGWQGNTEAFF.

This clonotype was detected many times. The chain carries TRBV3-1 and TRBJ2-7, with 10 bases identical to TRBD1. The V segment lost 3 bases and the J segment 7 bases; nucleotides outside the gene matches: 9. The CDR3 has 15 amino acids. The germline CDR1 and CDR2 sequences are LGHDT and YNNKEL (reference sequence). The CDR3 here is CASSQGTGVRGEQYF. CDR3 DNA sequence: TGTGCCAGCAGCCAGGGGACAGGGGTACGTGGAGAGCAGTACTTC.

The sample holds a few counts of this clonotype. In nucleotides, the CDR3 is TGCGCCAGCAGCTTGATGTACTCTAGCGGGAGCCAGCCTACCTACGAGCAGTACTTC. Translating it yields CASSLMYSSGSQPTYEQYF. The rearrangement joins TRBV5-1 to TRBJ2-7, with 10 bases lining up with TRBD2. Germline V CDR1 and CDR2: SGHRS, YFSETQ. This CDR3 contains 19 residues. The junction had 15 bases not matched to a gene; V was cut back by 1 base and J by 2 bases.

This clonotype was observed a few times. The chain employs TRBV6-2 or TRBV6-3 and TRBJ2-3; 10 bases agree with TRBD1. The CDR3 runs 16 residues. Germline V CDR1 and CDR2: MNHEY, SVGEGT. J lost 4 bases, V lost 5 bases, and 9 bases had no gene match. The CDR3 loop is CASSPLRDRGPDTQYF. DNA for the CDR3: TGTGCCAGCAGTCCTCTCCGGGACAGGGGCCCAGATACGCAGTATTTT.

The rearrangement links TRBV11-2 to TRBJ2-6; 8 bases line up with TRBD2. The CDR3 covers 19 residues. From germline, CDR1 is SGHAT and CDR2 FQNNGV. V lost 5 bases to trimming and J lost 1 base; unmatched junction nucleotides: 13. CDR3 DNA: TGTGCCAGCAGCACCCGACTAGCGAAAAACCAGTCTGGGGCCAACGTCCTGACTTTC. It translates to CASSTRLAKNQSGANVLTF. Full variable domain (remainder filled in from reference TRBV11-2 and TRBJ2-6): EAGVAQSPRYKIIEKRQSVAFWCNPISGHATLYWYQQILGQGPKLLIQFQNNGVVDDSQLPKDRFSAERLKGVDSTLKIQPAKLEDSAVYLCASSTRLAKNQSGANVLTFGAGSRLTVL.